The clone carrying this T cell receptor (beta chain) was seen repeatedly, ten times or more. With iRepertoire HTBI primers and Arm-PCR of CDR3 regions, TCR beta libraries were built. TCRdb itself ran the multiplex PCR reads through MiXCR, one entry per CDR3 protein. The table lists about 610,000 distinct CDR3 sequences, approximately 16% of them singletons, with approximately 12% in the top ten. The CDR3 totals 12 residues. V was trimmed by 3 bases and J by 7 bases, leaving 12 bases between them. Germline CDR1 reads DFQATT; CDR2 reads SNEGSKA (reference sequence). As to time point: newly diagnosed GD, antithyroid drugs for less than 3 months. Generation of the TCR library employed RNA extracted from PBMCs. The record originates from a study of regulatory T cells in long-lasting Graves disease. The sample was also reused in another study, on T cells in Graves' hyperthyroidism and ophthalmopathy.

The TCR comes from a young man with Graves disease. The rearrangement joins TRBV20-1 to TRBJ1-1; tentatively, D is TRBD1 (6 bases). Sequencing was performed on peripheral blood mononuclear cells (PBMCs), taken at new diagnosis, from a patient treated with antithyroid drugs. Written as DNA, the CDR3 is TGCAGTGCTAGGCCGGGACAAGTTGAAGCTTTCTTT. This gives the protein CSARPGQVEAFF.